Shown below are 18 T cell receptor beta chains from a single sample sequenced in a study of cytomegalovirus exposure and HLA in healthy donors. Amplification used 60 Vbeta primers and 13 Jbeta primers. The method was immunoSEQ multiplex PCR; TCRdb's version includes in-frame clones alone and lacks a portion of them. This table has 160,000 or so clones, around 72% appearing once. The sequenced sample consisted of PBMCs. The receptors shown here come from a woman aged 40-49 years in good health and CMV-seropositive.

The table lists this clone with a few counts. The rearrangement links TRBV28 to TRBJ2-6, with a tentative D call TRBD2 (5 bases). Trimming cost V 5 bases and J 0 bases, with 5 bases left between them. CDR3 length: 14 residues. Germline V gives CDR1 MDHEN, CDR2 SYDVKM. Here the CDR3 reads CASSGSSGANVLTF. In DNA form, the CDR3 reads TGTGCCAGCAGTGGGAGCTCTGGGGCCAACGTCCTGACTTTC.

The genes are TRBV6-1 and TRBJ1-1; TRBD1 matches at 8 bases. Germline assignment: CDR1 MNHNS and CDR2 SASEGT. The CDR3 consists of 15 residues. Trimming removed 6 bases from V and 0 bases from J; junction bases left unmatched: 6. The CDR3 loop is CASSPYRGMNTEAFF. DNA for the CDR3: TGTGCCAGCAGCCCCTACAGGGGGATGAACACTGAAGCTTTCTTT.

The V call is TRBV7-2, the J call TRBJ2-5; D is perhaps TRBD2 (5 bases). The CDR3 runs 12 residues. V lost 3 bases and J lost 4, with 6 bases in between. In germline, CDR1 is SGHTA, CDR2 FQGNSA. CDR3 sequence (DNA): TGTGCCAGCAGCTTGACTATAGAGACCCAGTACTTC. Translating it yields CASSLTIETQYF.

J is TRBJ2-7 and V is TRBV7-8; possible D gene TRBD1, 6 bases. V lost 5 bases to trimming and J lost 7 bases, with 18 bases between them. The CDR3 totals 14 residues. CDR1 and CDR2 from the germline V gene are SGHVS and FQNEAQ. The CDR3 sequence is CASSPLQGLREQYF. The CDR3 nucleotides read TGTGCCAGCAGCCCACTTCAGGGGTTGAGAGAGCAGTACTTC.

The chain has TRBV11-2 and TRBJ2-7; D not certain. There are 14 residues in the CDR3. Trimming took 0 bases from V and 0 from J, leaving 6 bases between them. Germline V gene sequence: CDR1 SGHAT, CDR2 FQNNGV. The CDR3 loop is CASSLDGSSYEQYF. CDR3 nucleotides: TGTGCCAGCAGCTTAGATGGCAGCTCCTACGAGCAGTACTTC.

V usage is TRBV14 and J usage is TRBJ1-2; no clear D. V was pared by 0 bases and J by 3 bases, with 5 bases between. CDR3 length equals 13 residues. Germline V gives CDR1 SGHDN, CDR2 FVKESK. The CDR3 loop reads CASSQDRDYGYTF. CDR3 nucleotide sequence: TGTGCCAGCAGCCAAGATCGAGACTATGGCTACACCTTC.

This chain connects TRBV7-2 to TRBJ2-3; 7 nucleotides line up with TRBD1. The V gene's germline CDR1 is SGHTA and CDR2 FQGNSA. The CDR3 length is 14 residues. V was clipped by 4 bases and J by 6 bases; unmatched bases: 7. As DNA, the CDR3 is TGTGCCAGCAGCTCCTCGAACAGGGGCGATACGCAGTATTTT. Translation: CASSSSNRGDTQYF.

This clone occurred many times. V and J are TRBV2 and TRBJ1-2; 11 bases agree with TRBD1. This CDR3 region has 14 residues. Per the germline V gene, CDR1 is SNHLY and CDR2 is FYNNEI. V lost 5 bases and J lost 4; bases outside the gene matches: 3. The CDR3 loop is CASSSGQGAYGYTF. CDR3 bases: TGTGCCAGCAGTTCCGGACAGGGGGCCTATGGCTACACCTTC.

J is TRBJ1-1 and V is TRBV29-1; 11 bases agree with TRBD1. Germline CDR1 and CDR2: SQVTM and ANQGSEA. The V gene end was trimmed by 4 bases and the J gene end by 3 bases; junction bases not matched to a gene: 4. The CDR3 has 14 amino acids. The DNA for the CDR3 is TGCAGCGTTGGGGGGACAGGGGGGGACACTGAAGCTTTCTTT. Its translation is CSVGGTGGDTEAFF.

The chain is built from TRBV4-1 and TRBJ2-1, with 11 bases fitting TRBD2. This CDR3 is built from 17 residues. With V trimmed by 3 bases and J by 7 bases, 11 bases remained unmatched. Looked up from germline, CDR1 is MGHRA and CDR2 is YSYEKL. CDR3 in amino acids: CASSHDRLAGIENEQFF. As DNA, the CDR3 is TGCGCCAGCAGCCACGATAGACTAGCGGGGATAGAGAATGAGCAGTTCTTC.

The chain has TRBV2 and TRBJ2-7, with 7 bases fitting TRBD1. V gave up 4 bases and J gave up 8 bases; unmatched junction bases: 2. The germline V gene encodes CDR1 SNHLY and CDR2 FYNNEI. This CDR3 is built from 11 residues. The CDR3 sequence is CASSVDRQQYF. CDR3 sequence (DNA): TGTGCCAGCAGTGTGGACAGGCAGCAGTACTTC.

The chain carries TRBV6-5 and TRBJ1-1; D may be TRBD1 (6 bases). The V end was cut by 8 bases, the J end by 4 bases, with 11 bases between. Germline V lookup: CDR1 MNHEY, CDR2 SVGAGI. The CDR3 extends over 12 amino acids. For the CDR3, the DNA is TGTGCCAGCCAGAGAGGGGGCACTGAAGCTTTCTTT. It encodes CASQRGGTEAFF.

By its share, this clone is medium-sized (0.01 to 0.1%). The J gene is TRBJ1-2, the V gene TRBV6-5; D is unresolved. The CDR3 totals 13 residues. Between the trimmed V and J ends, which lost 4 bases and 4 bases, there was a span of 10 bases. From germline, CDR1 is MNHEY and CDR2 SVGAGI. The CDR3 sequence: CASSSPWAYGYTF. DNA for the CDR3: TGTGCCAGCAGTTCCCCTTGGGCCTATGGCTACACCTTC.

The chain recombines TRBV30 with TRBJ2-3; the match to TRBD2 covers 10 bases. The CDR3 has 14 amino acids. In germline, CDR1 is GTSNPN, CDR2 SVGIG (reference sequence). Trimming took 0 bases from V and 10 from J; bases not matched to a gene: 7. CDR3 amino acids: CAWSVTSGGGSQYF. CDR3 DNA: TGTGCCTGGAGTGTAACGAGCGGGGGGGGATCGCAGTATTTT.

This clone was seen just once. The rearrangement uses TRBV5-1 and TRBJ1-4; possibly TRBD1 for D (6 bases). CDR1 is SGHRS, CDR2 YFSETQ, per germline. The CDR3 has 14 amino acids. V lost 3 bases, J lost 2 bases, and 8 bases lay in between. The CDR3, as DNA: TGCGCCAGCAGCTCAGGGGATACTAATGAAAAACTGTTTTTT. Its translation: CASSSGDTNEKLFF.

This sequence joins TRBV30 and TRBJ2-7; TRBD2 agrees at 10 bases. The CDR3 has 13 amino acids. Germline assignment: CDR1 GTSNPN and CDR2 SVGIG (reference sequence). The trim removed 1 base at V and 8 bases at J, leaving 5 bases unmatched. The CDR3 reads CAWSETSGSKQYF. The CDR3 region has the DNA TGTGCCTGGAGTGAGACTAGCGGGTCGAAGCAGTACTTC.

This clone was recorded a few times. Here the CDR3 DNA reads TGTGCCAGCAGCTTGTACAGAACCTCAACTAATGAAAAACTGTTTTTT. This codes for CASSLYRTSTNEKLFF. V gene TRBV5-8 combines with J gene TRBJ1-4; D ambiguous. The V end was cut by 1 base, the J end by 0 bases, with 10 bases between. The CDR3 has 16 residues. Looked up from germline, CDR1 is SGHTS and CDR2 is YDEGEE. Supplemented by reference TRBV5-8 and TRBJ1-4, the full variable domain reads EAGVTQSPTHLIKTRGQQATLRCSPISGHTSVYWYQQALGLGLQFLLWYDEGEERNRGNFPPRFSGRQFPNYSSELNVNALELEDSALYLCASSLYRTSTNEKLFFGSGTQLSVL.

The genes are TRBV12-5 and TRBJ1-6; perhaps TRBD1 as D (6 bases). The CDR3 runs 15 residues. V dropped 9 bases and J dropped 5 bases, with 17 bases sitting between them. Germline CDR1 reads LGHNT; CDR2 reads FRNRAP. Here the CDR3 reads CARSRGNRNNSPLHF. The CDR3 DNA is TGTGCTAGGAGTAGGGGGAATCGCAATAATTCACCCCTCCACTTT.